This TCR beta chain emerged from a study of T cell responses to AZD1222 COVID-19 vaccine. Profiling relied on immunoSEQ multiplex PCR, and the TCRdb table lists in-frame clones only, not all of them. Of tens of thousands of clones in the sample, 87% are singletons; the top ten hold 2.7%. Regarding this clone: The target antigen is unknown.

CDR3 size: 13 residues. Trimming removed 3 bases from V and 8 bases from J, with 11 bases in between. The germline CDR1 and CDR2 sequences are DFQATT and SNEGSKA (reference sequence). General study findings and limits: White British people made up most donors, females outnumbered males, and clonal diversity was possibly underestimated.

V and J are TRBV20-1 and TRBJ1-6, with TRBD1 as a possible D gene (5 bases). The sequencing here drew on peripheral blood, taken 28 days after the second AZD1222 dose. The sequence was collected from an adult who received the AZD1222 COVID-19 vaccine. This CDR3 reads CSASPGGYSPLHF. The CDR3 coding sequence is TGCAGTGCTAGTCCCGGGGGTTATTCACCCCTCCACTTT.